The clone carrying this TCR beta chain occurred once. This CDR3 is built from 16 residues. Trimming left V 4 bases short and J 8 bases short, with 23 bases between. Germline CDR1 SGDLS, CDR2 YYNGEE. One entry per CDR3 protein, called by TCRdb with MiXCR from the 5' RACE reads. The sample yields roughly 1,500,000 distinct CDR3 sequences, around 33% seen once. This entry belongs to a study of identical twins. The sequenced material came from cord blood. The TCR originated in a newborn girl in good health. The chain combines TRBV9 with TRBJ2-3, with D maybe TRBD1 (7 bases). CDR3 sequence: CASSPGGPTAFRTQYF. Here the CDR3 DNA reads TGTGCCAGCAGCCCAGGGGGGCCCACAGCATTCCGTACGCAGTATTTT.